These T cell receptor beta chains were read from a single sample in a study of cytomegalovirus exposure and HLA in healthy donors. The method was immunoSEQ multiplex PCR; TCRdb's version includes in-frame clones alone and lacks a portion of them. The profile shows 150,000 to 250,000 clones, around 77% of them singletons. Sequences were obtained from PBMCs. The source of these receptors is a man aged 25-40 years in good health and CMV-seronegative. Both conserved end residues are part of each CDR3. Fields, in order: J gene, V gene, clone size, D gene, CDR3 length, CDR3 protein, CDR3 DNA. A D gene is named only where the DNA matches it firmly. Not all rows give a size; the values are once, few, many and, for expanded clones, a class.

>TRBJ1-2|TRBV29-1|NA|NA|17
CSVVGDPTGLAYYGYTF
TGCAGCGTTGTGGGGGATCCCACAGGGTTAGCTTACTATGGCTACACCTTC
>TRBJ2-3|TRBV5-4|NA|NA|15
CASSRPAGNTDTQYF
TGTGCCAGCAGCCGTCCCGCGGGAAACACAGATACGCAGTATTTT
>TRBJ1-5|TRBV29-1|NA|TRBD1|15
CSVGSTGESNQPQHF
TGCAGCGTGGGATCCACAGGGGAGAGCAATCAGCCCCAGCATTTT
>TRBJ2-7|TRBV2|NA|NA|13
CASSEVRDYEQYF
TGTGCCAGCAGTGAAGTCAGGGACTACGAGCAGTACTTC
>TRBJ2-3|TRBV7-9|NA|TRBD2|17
CASSLMRGGASTDTQYF
TGTGCCAGCAGCTTAATGCGGGGGGGCGCGAGCACAGATACGCAGTATTTT
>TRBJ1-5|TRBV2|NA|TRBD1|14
CASSDPRGSQPQHF
TGTGCCAGCAGTGACCCCAGGGGGAGTCAGCCCCAGCATTTT
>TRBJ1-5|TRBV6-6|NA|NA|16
CASSWRGWDSNQPQHF
TGTGCCAGCAGTTGGCGGGGGTGGGATAGCAATCAGCCCCAGCATTTT
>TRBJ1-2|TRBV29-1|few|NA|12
CSVEEGGYGYTF
TGCAGCGTTGAAGAAGGCGGCTATGGCTACACCTTC
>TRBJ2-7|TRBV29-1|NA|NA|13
CSVEEGRGGEQYF
TGCAGCGTTGAAGAAGGTAGGGGAGGTGAGCAGTACTTC
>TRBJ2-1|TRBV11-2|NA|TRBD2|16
CASSPRREGRGNEQFF
TGTGCCAGCAGCCCGAGGCGGGAGGGCCGAGGGAATGAGCAGTTCTTC
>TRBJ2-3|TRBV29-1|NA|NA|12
CSVNRAADTQYF
TGCAGCGTTAACAGGGCTGCAGATACGCAGTATTTT
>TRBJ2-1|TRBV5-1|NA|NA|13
CASSLLQNNEQFF
TGCGCCAGCAGCTTGCTACAGAACAATGAGCAGTTCTTC
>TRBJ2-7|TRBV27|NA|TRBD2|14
CASSPLAGTYEQYF
TGTGCCAGCTCTCCCCTAGCGGGGACCTACGAGCAGTACTTC
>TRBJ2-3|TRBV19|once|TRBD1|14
CASRTTGGEDTQYF
TGTGCCAGTAGAACAACAGGGGGCGAAGATACGCAGTATTTT
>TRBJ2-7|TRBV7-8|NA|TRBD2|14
CASSPYGLAYEQYF
TGTGCCAGCAGCCCTTACGGACTAGCCTACGAGCAGTACTTC
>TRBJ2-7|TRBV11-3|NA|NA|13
CASSLGSGYEQYF
TGTGCCAGCAGCTTGGGGTCGGGGTACGAGCAGTACTTC
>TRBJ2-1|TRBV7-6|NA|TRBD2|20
CASSPSGPGLAGSSRNEQFF
TGTGCCAGCAGCCCCTCCGGACCGGGACTAGCGGGAAGTTCGCGGAATGAGCAGTTCTTC
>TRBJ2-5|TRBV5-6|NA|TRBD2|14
CASSGLAGEETQYF
TGTGCCAGCAGCGGACTAGCGGGAGAAGAGACCCAGTACTTC
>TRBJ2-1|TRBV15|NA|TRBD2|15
CATSRGWASGSEQFF
TGTGCCACCAGCAGAGGCTGGGCTAGCGGGAGTGAGCAGTTCTTC
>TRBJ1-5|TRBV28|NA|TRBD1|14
CASITTGGRQPQHF
TGTGCCAGCATTACGACAGGGGGCCGTCAGCCCCAGCATTTT
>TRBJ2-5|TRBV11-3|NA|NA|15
CASSLGRTVQETQYF
TGTGCCAGCAGCTTAGGCCGGACAGTCCAAGAGACCCAGTACTTC
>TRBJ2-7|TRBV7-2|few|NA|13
CASSKRGGHEQYF
TGTGCCAGCAGCAAGAGGGGGGGCCACGAGCAGTACTTC
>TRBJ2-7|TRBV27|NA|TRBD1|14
CASSLQGQGYEQYF
TGTGCCAGCAGTTTACAGGGACAGGGTTACGAGCAGTACTTC
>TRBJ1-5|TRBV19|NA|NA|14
CASTPRGNNQPQHF
TGTGCCAGTACCCCTCGGGGAAACAATCAGCCCCAGCATTTT
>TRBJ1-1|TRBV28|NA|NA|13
CASTETAQGRAFF
TGTGCCAGCACCGAAACAGCCCAGGGGCGGGCTTTCTTT
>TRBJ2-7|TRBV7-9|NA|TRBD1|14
CATQSQTGGNEQYF
TGTGCCACCCAATCACAAACAGGGGGTAATGAGCAGTACTTC
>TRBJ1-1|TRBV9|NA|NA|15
CASSPAGGMNTEAFF
TGTGCCAGCAGCCCCGCGGGGGGAATGAACACTGAAGCTTTCTTT
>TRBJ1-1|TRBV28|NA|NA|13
CASSQTGITEAFF
TGTGCCAGCAGCCAGACAGGAATCACTGAAGCTTTCTTT
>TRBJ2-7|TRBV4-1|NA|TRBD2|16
CASSQGAGISSYEQYF
TGCGCCAGCAGCCAGGGAGCGGGGATAAGCTCCTACGAGCAGTACTTC
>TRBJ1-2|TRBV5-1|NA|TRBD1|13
CASSFQGADGYTF
TGCGCCAGCAGCTTTCAGGGGGCTGACGGCTACACCTTC
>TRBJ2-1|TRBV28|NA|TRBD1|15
CASSPRQGADNEQFF
TGTGCCAGCAGTCCCCGACAGGGGGCGGACAATGAGCAGTTCTTC
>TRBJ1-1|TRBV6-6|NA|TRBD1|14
CASKGQGVNTEAFF
TGTGCCAGCAAAGGACAGGGGGTGAACACTGAAGCTTTCTTT
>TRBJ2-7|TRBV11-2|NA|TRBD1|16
CASRETGQGLNYEQYF
TGTGCCAGCAGAGAGACGGGACAGGGTCTCAACTACGAGCAGTACTTC
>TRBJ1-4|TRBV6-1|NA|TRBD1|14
CASSNRGIDEKLFF
TGTGCCAGCAGTAACAGGGGAATCGATGAAAAACTGTTTTTT
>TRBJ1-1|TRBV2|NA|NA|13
CASSAKLGTEAFF
TGTGCCAGCAGTGCGAAACTAGGAACTGAAGCTTTCTTT
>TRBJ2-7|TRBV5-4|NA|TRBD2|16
CASSLAGTSGREEQYF
TGTGCCAGCAGCTTGGCCGGGACTAGCGGGAGGGAGGAGCAGTACTTC
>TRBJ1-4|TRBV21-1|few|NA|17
CASSSCVGTSATEKLFF
TGTGCCAGCAGCTCCTGCGTAGGGACAAGCGCTACTGAAAAACTGTTTTTT
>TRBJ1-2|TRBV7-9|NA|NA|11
CASSRGVFETF
TGTGCCAGCAGCCGGGGGGTATTTGAAACCTTC
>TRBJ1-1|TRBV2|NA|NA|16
CAQQDGFRVLNTEAFF
TGTGCGCAACAGGACGGATTTCGGGTACTGAACACTGAAGCTTTCTTT
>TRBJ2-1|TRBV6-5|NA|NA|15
CASYNPGEWFDEQFF
TGTGCCAGCTATAATCCGGGAGAGTGGTTCGATGAGCAGTTCTTC
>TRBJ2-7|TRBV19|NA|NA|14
CASSIGQRNYEQYF
TGTGCCAGTAGTATTGGCCAGCGGAACTACGAGCAGTACTTC
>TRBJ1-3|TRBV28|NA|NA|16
CASSRTVGGSGNTIYF
TGTGCCAGCAGCCGGACAGTTGGCGGCTCTGGAAACACCATATATTTT
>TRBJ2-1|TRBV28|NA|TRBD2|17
CASSFYRGGGVDNEQFF
TGTGCCAGCAGTTTCTACCGTGGCGGGGGGGTTGACAATGAGCAGTTCTTC
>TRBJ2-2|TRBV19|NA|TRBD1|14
CASRGTGGTGELFF
TGTGCCAGTAGAGGGACAGGGGGGACCGGGGAGCTGTTTTTT
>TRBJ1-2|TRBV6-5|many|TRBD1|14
CASTLQGGGYGYTF
TGTGCCAGCACCTTACAGGGGGGCGGCTATGGCTACACCTTC
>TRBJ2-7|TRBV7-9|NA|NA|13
CASRPVQGHEQYF
TGTGCCAGCAGGCCGGTCCAGGGCCACGAGCAGTACTTC
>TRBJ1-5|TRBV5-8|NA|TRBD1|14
CASSRGQGNQPQHF
TGTGCCAGCAGCCGAGGACAGGGCAATCAGCCCCAGCATTTT
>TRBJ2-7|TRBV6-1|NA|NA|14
CASIREWGPYEQYF
TGTGCCAGCATTCGGGAATGGGGGCCCTACGAGCAGTACTTC
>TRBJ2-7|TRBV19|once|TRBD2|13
CASRPSGTPEQYF
TGTGCCAGTAGACCTAGCGGGACTCCCGAGCAGTACTTC
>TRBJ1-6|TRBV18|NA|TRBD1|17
CASSPERTGLSILPLHF
TGTGCCAGCTCACCAGAGCGGACAGGTCTCTCCATCTTACCCCTCCACTTT
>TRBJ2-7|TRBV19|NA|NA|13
CASSMFLGHEQYF
TGTGCCAGTAGTATGTTTTTGGGGCACGAGCAGTACTTC
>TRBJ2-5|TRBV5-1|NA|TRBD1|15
CASSLEGQGWETQYF
TGCGCCAGCAGCTTGGAGGGACAGGGTTGGGAGACCCAGTACTTC
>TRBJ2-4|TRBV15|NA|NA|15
CATSRTVREENIQYF
TGTGCCACCAGCAGGACGGTCAGGGAAGAAAACATTCAGTACTTC
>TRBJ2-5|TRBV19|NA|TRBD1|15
CASRSRGHTQETQYF
TGTGCCAGTAGGTCCAGGGGGCACACCCAAGAGACCCAGTACTTC
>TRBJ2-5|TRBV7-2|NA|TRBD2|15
CASSQDGGYGETQYF
TGTGCCAGCAGCCAGGACGGGGGGTACGGTGAGACCCAGTACTTC